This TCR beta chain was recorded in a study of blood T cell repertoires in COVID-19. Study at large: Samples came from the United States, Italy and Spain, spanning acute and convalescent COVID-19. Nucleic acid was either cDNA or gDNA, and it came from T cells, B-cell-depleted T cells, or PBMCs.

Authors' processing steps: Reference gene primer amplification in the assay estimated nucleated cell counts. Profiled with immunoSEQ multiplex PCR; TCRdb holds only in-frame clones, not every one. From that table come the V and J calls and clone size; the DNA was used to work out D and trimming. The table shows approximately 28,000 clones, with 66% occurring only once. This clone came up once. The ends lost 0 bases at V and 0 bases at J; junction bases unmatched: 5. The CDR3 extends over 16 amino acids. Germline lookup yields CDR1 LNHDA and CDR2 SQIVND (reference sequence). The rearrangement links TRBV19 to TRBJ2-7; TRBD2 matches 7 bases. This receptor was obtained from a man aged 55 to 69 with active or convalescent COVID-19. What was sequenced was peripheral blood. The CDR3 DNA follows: TGTGCCAGTAGTATAGACCTACTAGCGTTCTCCTACGAGCAGTACTTC. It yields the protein CASSIDLLAFSYEQYF. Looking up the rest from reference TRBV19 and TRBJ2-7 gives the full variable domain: DGGITQSPKYLFRKEGQNVTLSCEQNLNHDAMYWYRQDPGQGLRLIYYSQIVNDFQKGDIAEGYSVSREKKESFPLTVTSAQKNPTAFYLCASSIDLLAFSYEQYFGPGTRLTVT.